This T cell receptor beta chain was found in a study of blood T cell repertoires in COVID-19. Study as a whole: Sites across the United States, Italy and Spain contributed samples from acute and convalescent COVID-19. In each case, the material was cDNA or gDNA derived from T cells, B-cell-depleted T cells, or PBMCs.

The authors' processing: Estimates of nucleated cell counts were drawn from the amplification of reference gene primers. Libraries were prepared by immunoSEQ multiplex PCR; TCRdb keeps only in-frame clonotypes and omits some of them. V, J and clone size are taken as reported in that table, and D and trimming were inferred from the DNA itself. The repertoire holds roughly 190,000 clones, with under 90% as singletons. This CDR3 contains 16 residues. CDR1 is MNHNS and CDR2 is SASEGT in the germline V gene. V trimming: 2 bases; J trimming: 7 bases; junction bases outside the gene matches: 11. The sequence derives from a human donor in a cohort sampled during active COVID-19. The rearrangement uses TRBV6-1 and TRBJ1-1; 9 bases are shared with TRBD1. Input material: peripheral blood. The DNA for the CDR3 is TGTGCCAGCAGTGAAATTCGCCTGGGACAGGGTAGTGAAGCTTTCTTT. This gives the protein CASSEIRLGQGSEAFF.